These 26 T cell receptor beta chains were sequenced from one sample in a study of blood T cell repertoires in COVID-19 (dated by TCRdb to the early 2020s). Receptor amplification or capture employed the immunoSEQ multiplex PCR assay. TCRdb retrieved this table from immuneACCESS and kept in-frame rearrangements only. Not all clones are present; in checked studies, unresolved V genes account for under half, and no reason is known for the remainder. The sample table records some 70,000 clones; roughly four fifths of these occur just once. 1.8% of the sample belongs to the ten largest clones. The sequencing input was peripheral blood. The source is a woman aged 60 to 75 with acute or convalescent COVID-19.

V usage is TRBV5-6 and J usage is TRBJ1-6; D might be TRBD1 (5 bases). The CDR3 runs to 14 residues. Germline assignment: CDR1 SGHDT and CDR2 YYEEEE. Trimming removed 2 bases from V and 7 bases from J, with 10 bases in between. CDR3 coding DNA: TGTGCCAGCAGCTTCAGGGTGCGGAATTCACCCCTCCACTTT. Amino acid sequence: CASSFRVRNSPLHF. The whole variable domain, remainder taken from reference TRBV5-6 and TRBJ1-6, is DAGVTQSPTHLIKTRGQQVTLRCSPKSGHDTVSWYQQALGQGPQFIFQYYEEEERQRGNFPDRFSGHQFPNYSSELNVNALLLGDSALYLCASSFRVRNSPLHFGNGTRLTVT.

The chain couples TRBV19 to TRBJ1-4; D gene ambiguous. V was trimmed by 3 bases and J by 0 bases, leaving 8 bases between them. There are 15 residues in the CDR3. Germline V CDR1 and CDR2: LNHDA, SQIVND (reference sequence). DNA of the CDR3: TGTGCCAGTAGTATTCGGGGTTCAACTAATGAAAAACTGTTTTTT. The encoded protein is CASSIRGSTNEKLFF.

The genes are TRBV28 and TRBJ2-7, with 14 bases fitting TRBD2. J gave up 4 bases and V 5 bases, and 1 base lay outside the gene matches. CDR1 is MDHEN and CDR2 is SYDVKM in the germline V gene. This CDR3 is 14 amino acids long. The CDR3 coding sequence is TGTGCCAGCAGTCGGACTAGCGGGGGGTACGAGCAGTACTTC. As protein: CASSRTSGGYEQYF.

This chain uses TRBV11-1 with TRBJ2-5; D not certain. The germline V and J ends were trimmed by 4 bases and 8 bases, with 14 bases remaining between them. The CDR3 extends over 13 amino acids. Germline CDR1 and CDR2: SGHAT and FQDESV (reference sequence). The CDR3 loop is CASSSTRRSTQYF. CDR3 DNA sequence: TGTGCCAGCAGCTCTACCCGTAGGAGCACCCAGTACTTC.

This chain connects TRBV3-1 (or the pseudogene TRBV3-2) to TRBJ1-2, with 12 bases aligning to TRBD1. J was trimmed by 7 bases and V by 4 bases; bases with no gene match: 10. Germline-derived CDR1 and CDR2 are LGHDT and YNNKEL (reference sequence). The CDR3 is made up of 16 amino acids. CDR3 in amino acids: CASSRKGTGGASGYTF. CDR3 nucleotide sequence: TGTGCCAGCAGCCGTAAAGGGACAGGGGGCGCCTCTGGCTACACCTTC.

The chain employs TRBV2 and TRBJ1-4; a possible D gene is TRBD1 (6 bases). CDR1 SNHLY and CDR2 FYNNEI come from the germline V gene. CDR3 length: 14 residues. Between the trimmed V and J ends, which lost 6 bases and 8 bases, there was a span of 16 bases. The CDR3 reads CASRGTWFGEKLFF. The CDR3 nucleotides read TGTGCCAGCAGGGGGACATGGTTCGGAGAAAAACTGTTTTTT. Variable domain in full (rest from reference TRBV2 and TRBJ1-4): EPEVTQTPSHQVTQMGQEVILRCVPISNHLYFYWYRQILGQKVEFLVSFYNNEISEKSEIFDDQFSVERPDGSNFTLKIRSTKLEDSAMYFCASRGTWFGEKLFFGSGTQLSVL.

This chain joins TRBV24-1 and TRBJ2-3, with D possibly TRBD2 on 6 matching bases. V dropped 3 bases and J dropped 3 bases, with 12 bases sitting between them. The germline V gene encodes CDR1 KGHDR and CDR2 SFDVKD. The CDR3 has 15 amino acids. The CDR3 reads CATSDPGTLTDTQYF. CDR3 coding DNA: TGTGCCACCAGTGATCCCGGGACTTTGACAGATACGCAGTATTTT.

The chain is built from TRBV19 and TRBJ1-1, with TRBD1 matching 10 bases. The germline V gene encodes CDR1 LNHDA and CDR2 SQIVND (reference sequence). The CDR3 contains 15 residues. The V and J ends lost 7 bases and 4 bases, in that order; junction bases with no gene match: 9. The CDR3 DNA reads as TGTGCCAGTAACAGACAGGGGGCGAAGGGCACTGAAGCTTTCTTT. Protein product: CASNRQGAKGTEAFF.

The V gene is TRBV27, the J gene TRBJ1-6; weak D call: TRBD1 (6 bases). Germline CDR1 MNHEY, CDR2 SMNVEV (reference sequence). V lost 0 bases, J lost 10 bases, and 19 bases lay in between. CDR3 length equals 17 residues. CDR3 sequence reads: CASSLSGAGDSGSPLHF. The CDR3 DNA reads TGTGCCAGCAGTTTATCGGGGGCGGGAGACAGCGGATCACCCCTCCACTTT.

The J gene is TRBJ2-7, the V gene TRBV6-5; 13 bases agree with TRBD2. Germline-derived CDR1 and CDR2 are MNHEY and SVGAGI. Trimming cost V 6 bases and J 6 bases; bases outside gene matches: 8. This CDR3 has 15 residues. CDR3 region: CASSATGLAGVEQYF. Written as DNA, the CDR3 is TGTGCCAGCAGCGCTACTGGACTAGCGGGAGTCGAGCAGTACTTC.

CDR3 in DNA: TGTGCCAGCAGCTGGGGGACAGGGGGTGGCTACACCTTC. It translates to CASSWGTGGGYTF. The chain joins TRBV5-6 to TRBJ1-2; 11 bases align to TRBD1. This CDR3 has 13 residues. Germline CDR1 and CDR2: SGHDT and YYEEEE. The junction had 2 bases not matched to a gene; V was cut back by 3 bases and J by 7 bases.

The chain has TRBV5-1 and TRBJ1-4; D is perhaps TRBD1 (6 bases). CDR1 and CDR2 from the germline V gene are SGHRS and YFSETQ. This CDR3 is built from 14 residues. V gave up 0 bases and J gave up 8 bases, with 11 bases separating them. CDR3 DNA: TGCGCCAGCAGCTTGGACCAGGGGCGGGAAAAACTGTTTTTT. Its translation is CASSLDQGREKLFF.

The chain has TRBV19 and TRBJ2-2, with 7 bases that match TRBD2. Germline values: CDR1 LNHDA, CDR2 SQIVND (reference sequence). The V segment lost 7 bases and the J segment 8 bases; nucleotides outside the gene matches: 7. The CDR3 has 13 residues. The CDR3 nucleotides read TGTGCCAGTAAGGAACTAGCGCGAGGGGAGCTGTTTTTT. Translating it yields CASKELARGELFF.

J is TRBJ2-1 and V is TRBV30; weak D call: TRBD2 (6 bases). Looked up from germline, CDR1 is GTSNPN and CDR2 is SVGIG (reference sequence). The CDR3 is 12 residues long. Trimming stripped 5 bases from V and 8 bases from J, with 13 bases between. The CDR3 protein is CAWALGGYEQFF. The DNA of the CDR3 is TGTGCCTGGGCTCTGGGAGGCTATGAGCAGTTCTTC.

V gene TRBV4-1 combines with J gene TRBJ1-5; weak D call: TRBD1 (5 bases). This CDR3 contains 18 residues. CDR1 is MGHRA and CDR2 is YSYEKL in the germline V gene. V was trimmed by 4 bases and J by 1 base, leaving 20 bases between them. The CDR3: CASSRQPQVAGSNQPQHF. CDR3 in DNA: TGCGCCAGCAGCCGGCAACCACAGGTGGCCGGGAGCAATCAGCCCCAGCATTTT.

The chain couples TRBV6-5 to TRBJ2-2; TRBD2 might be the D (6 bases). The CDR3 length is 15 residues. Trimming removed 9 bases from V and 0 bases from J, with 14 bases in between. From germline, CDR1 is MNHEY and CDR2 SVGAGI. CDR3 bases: TGTGCCAGTTCACCGGGACTGACGAACACCGGGGAGCTGTTTTTT. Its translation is CASSPGLTNTGELFF.

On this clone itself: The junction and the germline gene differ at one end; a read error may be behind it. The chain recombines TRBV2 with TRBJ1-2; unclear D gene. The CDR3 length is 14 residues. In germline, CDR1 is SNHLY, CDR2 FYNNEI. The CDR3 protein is CASSEVGPNYGYTF. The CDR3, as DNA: TGTGCCAGCAGCGAAGTTGGCCCTAACTATGGCTACACCTTC.

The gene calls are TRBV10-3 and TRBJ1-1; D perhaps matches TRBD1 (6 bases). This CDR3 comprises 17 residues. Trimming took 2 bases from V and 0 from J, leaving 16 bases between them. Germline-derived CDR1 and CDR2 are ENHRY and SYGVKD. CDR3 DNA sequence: TGTGCCATCAGTGAGGAAACGGGACATAATCTGAACACTGAAGCTTTCTTT. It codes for CAISEETGHNLNTEAFF.

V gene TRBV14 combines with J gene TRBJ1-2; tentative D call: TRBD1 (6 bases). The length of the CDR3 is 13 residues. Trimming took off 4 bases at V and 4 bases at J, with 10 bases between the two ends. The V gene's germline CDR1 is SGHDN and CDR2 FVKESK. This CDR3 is CASSRQDLYGYTF. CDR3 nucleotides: TGTGCCAGCAGCCGACAGGATCTCTATGGCTACACCTTC.

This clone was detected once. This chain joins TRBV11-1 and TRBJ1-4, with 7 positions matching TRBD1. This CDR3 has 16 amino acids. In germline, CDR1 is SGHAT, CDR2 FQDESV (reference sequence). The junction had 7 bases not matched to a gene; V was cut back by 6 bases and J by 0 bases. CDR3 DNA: TGTGCCAGCAGTAGAACCGGGACAGCAACTAATGAAAAACTGTTTTTT. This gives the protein CASSRTGTATNEKLFF. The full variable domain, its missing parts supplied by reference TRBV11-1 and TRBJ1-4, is EAEVAQSPRYKITEKSQAVAFWCDPISGHATLYWYRQILGQGPELLVQFQDESVVDDSQLPKDRFSAERLKGVDSTLKIQPAELGDSAMYLCASSRTGTATNEKLFFGSGTQLSVL.

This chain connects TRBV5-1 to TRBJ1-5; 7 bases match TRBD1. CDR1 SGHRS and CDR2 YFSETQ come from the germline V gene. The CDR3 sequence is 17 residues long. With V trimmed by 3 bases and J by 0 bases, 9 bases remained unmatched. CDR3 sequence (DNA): TGCGCCAGCAGCTCCTGGACAGGTTATGATAGCAATCAGCCCCAGCATTTT. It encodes CASSSWTGYDSNQPQHF.

In DNA, the CDR3 is TGTGCCAGCAGCCAGGCTAGCCATGCGAAGCAGTACTTC. This translates into CASSQASHAKQYF. The chain links TRBV3-1 (or the pseudogene TRBV3-2) to TRBJ2-7, with TRBD2 as a possible D gene (5 bases). V was pared by 3 bases and J by 8 bases, with 14 bases between. Germline CDR1 reads LGHDT; CDR2 reads YNNKEL (reference sequence). This CDR3 comprises 13 residues.

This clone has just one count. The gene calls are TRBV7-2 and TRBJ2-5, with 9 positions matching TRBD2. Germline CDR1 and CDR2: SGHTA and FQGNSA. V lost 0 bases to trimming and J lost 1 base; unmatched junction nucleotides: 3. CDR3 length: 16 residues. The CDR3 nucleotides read TGTGCCAGCAGCTTAGCGCCGGGACTAGCCCAAGAGACCCAGTACTTC. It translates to CASSLAPGLAQETQYF.

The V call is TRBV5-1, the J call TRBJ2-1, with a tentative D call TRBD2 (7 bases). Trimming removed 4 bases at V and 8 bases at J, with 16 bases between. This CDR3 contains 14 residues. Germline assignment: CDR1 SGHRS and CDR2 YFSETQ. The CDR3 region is CASSPGRGADEQFF. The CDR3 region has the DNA TGCGCCAGCAGCCCGGGGAGGGGGGCTGATGAGCAGTTCTTC.

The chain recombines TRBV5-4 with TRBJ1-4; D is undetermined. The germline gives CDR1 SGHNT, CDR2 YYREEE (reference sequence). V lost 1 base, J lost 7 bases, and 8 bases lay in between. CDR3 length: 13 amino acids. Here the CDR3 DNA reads TGTGCCAGCAGCTTGCGAGGATCTGAAAAACTGTTTTTT. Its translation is CASSLRGSEKLFF.

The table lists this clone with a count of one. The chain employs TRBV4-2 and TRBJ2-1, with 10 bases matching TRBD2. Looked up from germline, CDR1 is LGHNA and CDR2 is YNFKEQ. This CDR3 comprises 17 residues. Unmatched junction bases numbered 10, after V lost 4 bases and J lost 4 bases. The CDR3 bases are TGTGCCAGCAGCCCTTCATCTCGGACTAGCGGATACAATGAGCAGTTCTTC. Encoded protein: CASSPSSRTSGYNEQFF.